This is a list of T cell receptor beta chains from one sample in a study of T-cell memory formation after mild COVID-19. TCRdb recomputed calls from the 5' RACE reads with MiXCR, one row per CDR3 protein. The table has a few hundred thousand distinct CDR3 sequences, less than 25% seen once. The sequencing sample was made of PBMCs or a T cell subset sorted from them (not recorded which). The origin of the receptors is an adult woman who had mild COVID-19 (a few samples of this study predate the infection). Cell type and time point are not known. The CDR3 runs from the conserved cysteine through the conserved F or W. D genes are given only for firm matches. Size tells how often a clone was seen (once, few, many) or the class of an expanded clone, and some rows leave it out.

>TRBD1|TRBJ2-1|few|TRBV27
CASSSRSTGVGNNEQFF
TGTGCCAGCAGTTCAAGGTCGACAGGGGTAGGTAACAATGAGCAGTTCTTC
>.|TRBJ2-1|.|TRBV5-1
CASRLKASTASYNEQFF
TGCGCCAGCAGGCTCAAGGCATCAACGGCCTCCTACAATGAGCAGTTCTTC
>TRBD1|TRBJ1-1|.|TRBV5-1
CASSRLSGGGTEAFF
TGCGCCAGCAGCAGGCTCTCAGGGGGCGGAACTGAAGCTTTCTTT
>.|TRBJ2-3|few|TRBV7-9
CASSFWGEDTQYF
TGTGCCAGCAGCTTCTGGGGAGAAGATACGCAGTATTTT
>.|TRBJ1-2|few|TRBV29-1
CSVADRENNYGYTF
TGCAGCGTTGCTGACAGAGAGAATAACTATGGCTACACCTTC
>TRBD2|TRBJ2-1|few|TRBV7-3
CASSSSVGGSPRNEQFF
TGTGCCAGCAGCTCCAGCGTCGGGGGGAGTCCGCGCAATGAGCAGTTCTTC
>.|TRBJ2-5|.|TRBV7-3
CASSRNREETQYF
TGTGCCAGCAGCCGGAACAGGGAAGAGACCCAGTACTTC
>.|TRBJ2-7|.|TRBV3-1
CASSQDKAYEQYF
TGTGCCAGCAGCCAAGACAAGGCCTACGAGCAGTACTTC
>.|TRBJ2-5|few|TRBV5-6
CASSLPGPPLQETQYF
TGTGCCAGCAGCTTGCCGGGACCACCACTCCAAGAGACCCAGTACTTC
>TRBD2|TRBJ2-2|.|TRBV7-8
CASSLALAHGLAGNGELFF
TGTGCCAGCAGCTTAGCCCTAGCCCACGGACTAGCGGGAAACGGGGAGCTGTTTTTT
>.|TRBJ1-1|few|TRBV29-1
CSVEGGRGEAFF
TGCAGCGTTGAAGGGGGGCGGGGTGAAGCTTTCTTT
>TRBD1|TRBJ2-5|.|TRBV2
CASRVQGIQETQYF
TGTGCCAGCAGGGTACAGGGGATCCAAGAGACCCAGTACTTC
>TRBD1|TRBJ1-2|.|TRBV15
CATSRDIVGQDYGYTF
TGTGCCACCAGCAGAGATATCGTGGGACAGGACTATGGCTACACCTTC
>.|TRBJ1-2|.|TRBV12-3/TRBV12-4
CASSLGGFSGYTF
TGTGCCAGCAGTTTAGGAGGGTTTAGTGGCTACACCTTC
>.|TRBJ2-5|few|TRBV20-1
CSARPETGRETQYF
TGCAGTGCTAGACCTGAGACAGGGAGGGAGACCCAGTACTTC
>TRBD2|TRBJ2-3|.|TRBV5-4
CASSQTLLAGGIDTQYF
TGTGCCAGCAGCCAAACCCTTCTAGCGGGGGGCATCGATACGCAGTATTTT
>TRBD1|TRBJ2-7|.|TRBV4-3
CASSQELGTGGHYEQYF
TGCGCCAGCAGCCAAGAGTTGGGGACAGGGGGCCATTACGAGCAGTACTTC
>TRBD2|TRBJ2-5|.|TRBV20-1
CSARDFGTSGQETQYF
TGCAGTGCTAGAGATTTTGGGACTAGCGGCCAAGAGACCCAGTACTTC
>.|TRBJ1-2|.|TRBV12-3/TRBV12-4
CASSLGGWYYGYTF
TGTGCCAGCAGTTTAGGGGGATGGTACTATGGCTACACCTTC
>.|TRBJ2-7|few|TRBV6-5
CASRRQTGPYEQYF
TGTGCCAGCCGCCGACAGACCGGCCCCTACGAGCAGTACTTC
>TRBD2|TRBJ2-5|.|TRBV6-2/TRBV6-3
CASSYSTSGGGLQETQYF
TGTGCCAGCAGTTACTCGACTAGCGGGGGAGGTCTTCAAGAGACCCAGTACTTC
>.|TRBJ1-1|few|TRBV13
CASSPQRHRDTEAFF
TGTGCCAGCAGCCCCCAGAGGCACCGAGACACTGAAGCTTTCTTT
>.|TRBJ2-2|few|TRBV24-1
CATSDFAQGSGELFF
TGTGCCACCAGTGACTTTGCCCAGGGGAGCGGGGAGCTGTTTTTT
>.|TRBJ2-3|few|TRBV3-1
CASRPSGPTDTQYF
TGTGCCAGCAGACCTTCGGGCCCCACAGATACGCAGTATTTT
>.|TRBJ1-1|few|TRBV5-5
CASSLAAGGDGTEAFF
TGTGCCAGCAGCTTGGCCGCGGGGGGCGACGGGACTGAAGCTTTCTTT
>TRBD2|TRBJ2-7|few|TRBV29-1
CSVVLVDRTSGSYEQYF
TGCAGCGTTGTTTTGGTGGATCGGACTAGCGGGAGTTACGAGCAGTACTTC
>.|TRBJ1-2|.|TRBV10-3
CAIRPGGGVYGYTF
TGTGCCATCAGACCCGGCGGGGGGGTCTATGGCTACACCTTC
>.|TRBJ1-1|.|TRBV29-1
CSVVRGEAFF
TGCAGCGTTGTGAGGGGGGAAGCTTTCTTT
>TRBD2|TRBJ2-3|few|TRBV7-3
CASSLMGIAGDQDTQYF
TGTGCCAGCAGCTTAATGGGGATAGCGGGGGATCAAGATACGCAGTATTTT
>TRBD1|TRBJ2-7|.|TRBV7-8
CASSSGQLYSYEQYF
TGTGCCAGCAGCTCGGGACAGCTTTACTCCTACGAGCAGTACTTC
>TRBD2|TRBJ2-5|.|TRBV20-1
CSARGARTSARETQYF
TGCAGTGCTAGAGGGGCGCGGACTAGCGCCAGGGAGACCCAGTACTTC
>.|TRBJ1-2|.|TRBV14
CASSPKHWYGYTF
TGTGCCAGCAGCCCGAAACACTGGTATGGCTACACCTTC
>.|TRBJ2-1|.|TRBV2
CASSRKPNYNEQFF
TGTGCCAGCAGCAGGAAGCCCAACTACAATGAGCAGTTCTTC